This passage covers 15 T cell receptor beta chains from one sample sequenced in a study of blood T cell repertoires in COVID-19. Method: immunoSEQ multiplex PCR; TCRdb's copy keeps in-frame clones and lacks some. Of over 200,000 clones listed, around nine tenths are singletons. The sequenced sample was peripheral blood. These receptors all stem from a woman under 30 who had recovered from COVID-19.

The rearrangement joins TRBV30 to TRBJ2-1, with 13 bases lining up with TRBD2. The V gene's germline CDR1 is GTSNPN and CDR2 SVGIG (reference sequence). With V trimmed by 3 bases and J by 7 bases, 27 bases remained unmatched. The CDR3 length is 22 residues. Here the CDR3 reads CAWSGTSGNMFAHSNPKNEQFF. The CDR3 DNA sequence: TGTGCCTGGAGCGGGACTAGCGGGAACATGTTCGCTCATTCCAATCCAAAAAATGAGCAGTTCTTC. The variable domain in full, with the rest retrieved from reference TRBV30 and TRBJ2-1, is SQTIHQWPATLVQPVGSPLSLECTVEGTSNPNLYWYRQAAGRGLQLLFYSVGIGQISSEVPQNLSASRPQDRQFILSSKKLLLSDSGFYLCAWSGTSGNMFAHSNPKNEQFFGPGTRLTVL.

This chain joins TRBV6-2 or TRBV6-3 and TRBJ1-2; D remains unclear. The CDR3 is made up of 14 amino acids. The germline V and J ends were trimmed by 4 bases and 3 bases, with 12 bases remaining between them. Germline assignment: CDR1 MNHEY and CDR2 SVGEGT. CDR3 residues: CASSSPGLYYGYTF. CDR3 coding DNA: TGTGCCAGCAGTTCCCCGGGTCTTTACTATGGCTACACCTTC.

The chain employs TRBV5-5 and TRBJ2-2; D might be TRBD2 (5 bases). V was cut by 0 bases and J by 5 bases, with 11 bases left in between. Germline CDR1 is SGHKS and CDR2 is YYEKEE (reference sequence). The length of the CDR3 is 15 residues. The CDR3 region is CASSLDPRETGELFF. Here the CDR3 DNA reads TGTGCCAGCAGCTTGGATCCTAGGGAGACCGGGGAGCTGTTTTTT. The complete variable domain, with remaining parts taken from reference TRBV5-5 and TRBJ2-2, reads DAGVTQSPTHLIKTRGQQVTLRCSPISGHKSVSWYQQVLGQGPQFIFQYYEKEERGRGNFPDRFSARQFPNYSSELNVNALLLGDSALYLCASSLDPRETGELFFGEGSRLTVL.

The chain joins TRBV4-1 to TRBJ1-1, with 11 bases lining up with TRBD1. CDR1 and CDR2 (germline): MGHRA, YSYEKL. Germline trimming cut 8 bases from V and 5 bases from J; bases unmatched to any gene: 7. The CDR3 spans 14 residues. CDR3 in DNA: TGCGCCAGCCGGGGGGACAGGGGGTTTACTGAAGCTTTCTTT. It specifies CASRGDRGFTEAFF.

The chain recombines TRBV7-3 with TRBJ2-3; TRBD1 aligns across 8 bases. V gave up 4 bases and J gave up 15 bases; unmatched junction bases: 9. Germline-derived CDR1 and CDR2 are SGHTA and FQGTGA. The CDR3 is 12 residues long. The CDR3: CASSSGQGSIYF. CDR3 sequence (DNA): TGTGCCAGCAGCTCCGGACAGGGCTCTATCTATTTT.

V gene TRBV19 combines with J gene TRBJ2-6; TRBD1 aligns across 8 bases. CDR3 size: 15 residues. Trimming removed 6 bases from V and 1 base from J; junction bases left unmatched: 2. Germline loops: CDR1 LNHDA, CDR2 SQIVND (reference sequence). In DNA, the CDR3 is TGTGCCAGTAGCGACAGGGGTTCTGGGGCCAACGTCCTGACTTTC. Protein: CASSDRGSGANVLTF.

DNA of the CDR3: TGTGCCGGGGGGAGGGATGGCAATCAGCCCCAGCATTTT. It translates to CAGGRDGNQPQHF. The V gene is TRBV6-5, the J gene TRBJ1-5; tentative D call: TRBD1 (5 bases). V was clipped by 11 bases and J by 2 bases, with 13 bases between them. The CDR3 is made up of 13 amino acids. CDR1 and CDR2 from the germline V gene are MNHEY and SVGAGI.

This clone was counted only a few times. CDR3 protein: CASRPGTSGYRTEQFF. In nucleotides, the CDR3 is TGCGCCAGCAGGCCGGGGACTAGCGGGTACCGGACGGAGCAGTTCTTC. The chain has TRBV5-1 and TRBJ2-1; TRBD2 matches 12 bases. The CDR3 length is 16 residues. Losses at the gene ends were 5 bases for V and 10 bases for J; bases not matched to a gene: 13. Germline loops: CDR1 SGHRS, CDR2 YFSETQ. The entire variable domain, with the rest obtained from reference TRBV5-1 and TRBJ2-1, is as follows: KAGVTQTPRYLIKTRGQQVTLSCSPISGHRSVSWYQQTPGQGLQFLFEYFSETQRNKGNFPGRFSGRQFSNSRSEMNVSTLELGDSALYLCASRPGTSGYRTEQFFGPGTRLTVL.

This sequence joins TRBV5-1 and TRBJ2-2; D gene unclear. The V and J ends lost 1 base and 8 bases respectively, with 9 bases between them. The CDR3 length is 13 residues. CDR1 is SGHRS and CDR2 is YFSETQ in the germline V gene. For the CDR3, the DNA is TGCGCCAGCAGCTTGCTGGTCAGTGGGGAGCTGTTTTTT. The encoded protein is CASSLLVSGELFF.

This clone was seen once. CDR3 in amino acids: CASSPQILYQETQYF. The CDR3 coding sequence is TGTGCCAGCAGCCCTCAGATTTTGTACCAAGAGACCCAGTACTTC. The chain recombines TRBV7-2 with TRBJ2-5; D ambiguous. Germline V gives CDR1 SGHTA, CDR2 FQGNSA. The CDR3 length is 15 residues. V was shortened by 5 bases and J by 0 bases, with 13 bases between the two germline ends.

The chain is built from TRBV30 and TRBJ1-3; D gene uncertain. V was pared by 2 bases and J by 2 bases, with 4 bases between. CDR3 size: 12 residues. The germline V gene has CDR1 GTSNPN and CDR2 SVGIG (reference sequence). This CDR3 reads CAWSITGNTIYF. CDR3 DNA sequence: TGTGCCTGGAGTATTACTGGAAACACCATATATTTT.

This clone was counted between two and nine times. V and J are TRBV7-3 and TRBJ1-1, with D uncertain. V gave up 5 bases and J gave up 1 base, with 11 bases separating them. The CDR3 loop spans 14 amino acids. Germline V CDR1 and CDR2: SGHTA, FQGTGA. The CDR3 region has the DNA TGTGCCAGCAGCCCCCACGGTGGGAACACTGAAGCTTTCTTT. Translation: CASSPHGGNTEAFF.

This clone was found a few times. V usage is TRBV7-9 and J usage is TRBJ2-1; D may be TRBD1 (5 bases). The CDR3 length is 13 residues. Germline values: CDR1 SEHNR, CDR2 FQNEAQ (reference sequence). V gave up 6 bases and J gave up 3 bases, with 9 bases separating them. This chain's CDR3 is CASSDTGYNEQFF. CDR3 coding DNA: TGTGCCAGCAGTGATACAGGCTACAATGAGCAGTTCTTC.

The chain employs TRBV30 and TRBJ1-2; 10 bases agree with TRBD1. This CDR3 is built from 14 residues. V lost 5 bases to trimming and J lost 3 bases; unmatched junction nucleotides: 6. Looked up from germline, CDR1 is GTSNPN and CDR2 is SVGIG (reference sequence). As DNA, the CDR3 is TGTGCCTGGGCCGGACAGGGGGAGGACTATGGCTACACCTTC. Its protein product is CAWAGQGEDYGYTF.

This clone was seen only a few times. This sequence joins TRBV7-9 and TRBJ1-2, with D possibly matching TRBD1 (5 bases). The CDR3 contains 16 residues. Per germline, CDR1 SEHNR and CDR2 FQNEAQ (reference sequence). V was clipped by 4 bases and J by 0 bases, with 15 bases between them. CDR3 DNA sequence: TGTGCCAGCAGCTCAATGATGGACAACGCTAACTATGGCTACACCTTC. It encodes CASSSMMDNANYGYTF.